This T cell receptor (beta chain) was identified in a study of cytomegalovirus exposure and HLA in healthy donors. Study background: The Caucasian-associated ancestry cluster contained 81% of the roughly 400 genotyped donors. General study findings and limits: Reports state that TCR beta sequences accurately predicted most subjects' HLA-A and HLA-B alleles. It was confirmed in vitro that a few of the CMV-associated chains were specific for CMV antigens. With later analysis, a missense DCLRE1C variant became linked to TCR beta V- and J-gene trimming.

It was with 60 Vbeta and 13 Jbeta primers that the PCR ran. Produced via immunoSEQ multiplex PCR; TCRdb's table is partial and in-frame only. The table lists 75,000 to 95,000 clones. This clone is called medium-sized based on its frequency. What it binds is not known. Material: PBMCs. The source is a woman aged 55-69 years in good health and CMV-seronegative.

The CDR3 DNA reads as TGTGCCAGCAGTCAAGGGGGACAGGGAATCACCGGGGAGCTGTTTTTT. It yields the protein CASSQGGQGITGELFF. This chain connects TRBV25-1 to TRBJ2-2; TRBD1 agrees at 9 bases. CDR3 size: 16 residues. V gave up 5 bases and J gave up 4 bases; unmatched junction bases: 8. Germline V gene lookup returns CDR1 MGHDK and CDR2 SYGVNS.